What follows describes a single TCR beta chain. Its antigen is not known. The germline V gene has CDR1 LGHNT and CDR2 FRNRAP. V was cut by 2 bases and J by 6 bases, with 13 bases left in between. This CDR3 has 14 amino acids. The sample belongs to a study of CD8+CD57+ T cells in acquired aplastic anemia. Study at large: On average, sorted CD4+ and CD8+ cells gave about 3.1 ug of DNA.

The study's findings and limits: Patients and controls had CD8+ Simpson's diversity values that were not significantly distinct. Sharing between patients and controls was observed for twenty-nine CD8+ CDR3 sequences.

TCR beta VDJ and CDR3 were profiled, and genomic DNA was the template. TCRdb fed the reads into MiXCR, producing one record per CDR3 protein. The table includes around 250,000 distinct CDR3 sequences, 50% to 70% detected once. This chain connects TRBV12-5 to TRBJ1-1; D call uncertain. This clonotype was obtained from a human donor with severe aplastic anemia or a healthy control (not recorded which). Sequencing was performed on sorted CD4+, CD8+, or CD8+CD57+ T cells (not recorded which) from PBMCs. In DNA, the CDR3 is TGTGCTAGTGGTTTGTCGTCAGGTGTGGCTGAAGCTTTCTTT. As protein: CASGLSSGVAEAFF.